The 26 T cell receptor beta chains listed next were all sequenced from one sample in a study of human T cells and chemical hapten exposure. Sample time point: patch test 2, 6 weeks after DPC sensitization. The sample's treatment: therapeutic diphenylcyclopropenone sensitization with weekly scalp DPC. MiXCR, applied by TCRdb to the RACE reads, yields one record per CDR3 protein. The sample contains about 82,000 distinct CDR3 sequences, approximately 6.6% of which appear only once. Sequencing was performed on whole blood, taken in connection with sensitization to the hapten diphenylcyclopropenone (DPC). The receptors were sampled from a woman in her twenties or thirties with alopecia areata. Some clones in this sample may be carry-over from other donors' samples.

This chain uses TRBV18 with TRBJ1-3, with D unclear. V was pared by 2 bases and J by 3 bases, with 8 bases between. In germline, CDR1 is KGHSH, CDR2 LQKENI. The CDR3 is 14 amino acids. This CDR3 reads CASSPDWGGNTIYF. The CDR3 nucleotides are TGTGCCAGCTCACCAGACTGGGGTGGAAACACCATATATTTT.

Only a few counts were recorded for this clonotype. The CDR3 here is CASSQRGGQRTEAFF. CDR3 in DNA: TGTGCCAGCAGCCAAAGGGGGGGACAGCGCACTGAAGCTTTCTTT. The chain combines TRBV3-1 with TRBJ1-1; 7 bases fit TRBD1. This CDR3 is built from 15 residues. With V trimmed by 2 bases and J by 4 bases, 7 bases remained unmatched. The germline gives CDR1 LGHDT, CDR2 YNNKEL (reference sequence).

This clonotype has a handful of counts. This chain joins TRBV6-6 and TRBJ1-3; no definite D call. This CDR3 contains 15 residues. Between the trimmed V and J ends, which lost 0 bases and 0 bases, there was a span of 6 bases. From germline, CDR1 is MNHNY and CDR2 SVGAGI (reference sequence). This CDR3 is CASSYSDHSGNTIYF. CDR3 nucleotides: TGTGCCAGCAGTTACTCGGACCACTCTGGAAACACCATATATTTT.

This clonotype was observed many times. J is TRBJ2-2 and V is TRBV10-3; no clear D. V was pared by 3 bases and J by 0 bases, with 8 bases between. In germline, CDR1 is ENHRY, CDR2 SYGVKD. The CDR3 has 15 amino acids. CDR3 in amino acids: CAISETAANTGELFF. CDR3 nucleotide sequence: TGTGCCATCAGTGAAACCGCCGCGAACACCGGGGAGCTGTTTTTT.

This clonotype was picked up a small number of times. The CDR3 spells CASSLNQNIYSSQYF. In DNA form, the CDR3 reads TGTGCCAGCAGCCTCAATCAGAACATATATTCGTCCCAGTACTTC. This chain connects TRBV14 to TRBJ2-5, with D uncertain. Trimming took 4 bases from V and 9 from J, leaving 21 bases between them. This CDR3 spans 15 amino acids. Germline V gives CDR1 SGHDN, CDR2 FVKESK.

Many counts were recorded for this clonotype. The V and J genes are TRBV5-1 and TRBJ2-5; D might be TRBD2 (6 bases). Trimming took off 2 bases at V and 3 bases at J, with 8 bases between the two ends. The CDR3 has 13 amino acids. CDR1 and CDR2 from the germline V gene are SGHRS and YFSETQ. For the CDR3, the DNA is TGCGCCAGCAGCTTCGGGGGAGAAGAGACCCAGTACTTC. This encodes CASSFGGEETQYF.

This clonotype was detected ten times or more. The chain is built from TRBV7-6 and TRBJ2-5, with D possibly TRBD2 on 5 matching bases. The CDR3 is 16 residues long. V was shortened by 2 bases and J by 4 bases, with 17 bases between the two germline ends. Germline V gene sequence: CDR1 SGHVS, CDR2 FNYEAQ. CDR3 sequence: CASSLRRGRGGETQYF. DNA of the CDR3: TGTGCCAGCAGCTTACGAAGAGGGCGCGGCGGAGAGACCCAGTACTTC.

This clonotype was observed a few times. The rearrangement joins TRBV5-1 to TRBJ2-3; 7 bases match TRBD1. CDR3 length equals 14 residues. Germline V gene lookup returns CDR1 SGHRS and CDR2 YFSETQ. Trimming at V came to 5 bases and at J to 1 base, leaving 4 bases not matched to a gene. CDR3 sequence reads: CASSRGPGTDTQYF. For the CDR3, the DNA is TGCGCCAGCAGTAGGGGGCCAGGCACAGATACGCAGTATTTT.

This clonotype was detected ten times or more. The J gene is TRBJ2-2, the V gene TRBV5-5; 9 bases are shared with TRBD1. From germline, CDR1 is SGHKS and CDR2 YYEKEE (reference sequence). The J segment lost 4 bases and the V segment lost 4 bases, leaving 8 bases of the junction unmatched. This CDR3 spans 16 amino acids. The CDR3 sequence: CASSHRGRGGTGELFF. As DNA, the CDR3 is TGTGCCAGCAGCCACAGGGGGCGCGGCGGCACCGGGGAGCTGTTTTTT.

The table lists this clonotype with many counts. J is TRBJ2-7 and V is TRBV7-2; the D is unclear. Trimming cost V 7 bases and J 0 bases, with 10 bases left between them. There are 13 residues in the CDR3. CDR1 SGHTA and CDR2 FQGNSA come from the germline V gene. The CDR3 spells CASTMWPSYEQYF. CDR3 nucleotide sequence: TGTGCCAGCACCATGTGGCCCTCCTACGAGCAGTACTTC.

Many counts were recorded for this clonotype. This chain joins TRBV12-3 or TRBV12-4 and TRBJ1-1; D possibly corresponds to TRBD1 (6 bases). V was clipped by 6 bases and J by 0 bases, with 8 bases between them. The CDR3 covers 13 residues. CDR3: CASRDRMNTEAFF. The CDR3, as DNA: TGTGCCAGCAGGGACAGAATGAACACTGAAGCTTTCTTT.

V usage is TRBV7-2 and J usage is TRBJ1-5; D might be TRBD1 (5 bases). Per germline, CDR1 SGHTA and CDR2 FQGNSA. Trimming removed 1 base at V and 4 bases at J, with 11 bases between. The CDR3 is 15 amino acids. CDR3 protein: CASSLEGTENQPQHF. CDR3 in DNA: TGTGCCAGCAGCTTAGAGGGGACCGAAAATCAGCCCCAGCATTTT. Using reference TRBV7-2 and TRBJ1-5 for the parts outside the CDR3, the full variable domain is GAGVSQSPSNKVTEKGKDVELRCDPISGHTALYWYRQSLGQGLEFLIYFQGNSAPDKSGLPSDRFSAERTGGSVSTLTIQRTQQEDSAVYLCASSLEGTENQPQHFGDGTRLSIL.

In this sample, this clonotype turned up a few times. The V call is TRBV5-1, the J call TRBJ1-2, with D unclear. Trimming left V 7 bases short and J 0 bases short, with 16 bases between. Germline loops: CDR1 SGHRS, CDR2 YFSETQ. This CDR3 is 15 amino acids long. CDR3 protein: CASLSVPSANYGYTF. DNA for the CDR3: TGCGCCAGCCTCTCGGTCCCTTCGGCTAACTATGGCTACACCTTC.

This clonotype was counted between two and nine times. The genes are TRBV5-6 and TRBJ1-1, with no clear D. V lost 6 bases, J lost 0 bases, and 9 bases lay in between. Germline CDR1 SGHDT, CDR2 YYEEEE. There are 13 residues in the CDR3. The CDR3 nucleotides are TGTGCCAGCACCGGCCAACTGAACACTGAAGCTTTCTTT. Protein: CASTGQLNTEAFF.

This clonotype was observed a handful of times. V and J are TRBV3-1 and TRBJ2-6; D unclear. The CDR3 is 16 residues long. Germline assignment: CDR1 LGHDT and CDR2 YNNKEL (reference sequence). Trimming removed 1 base at V and 0 bases at J, with 7 bases between. CDR3 sequence reads: CASSQAWLSGANVLTF. The CDR3 DNA is TGTGCCAGCAGCCAAGCCTGGCTCTCTGGGGCCAACGTCCTGACTTTC. The whole variable domain, filled in from reference TRBV3-1 and TRBJ2-6, reads DTAVSQTPKYLVTQMGNDKSIKCEQNLGHDTMYWYKQDSKKFLKIMFSYNNKELIINETVPNRFSPKSPDKAHLNLHINSLELGDSAVYFCASSQAWLSGANVLTFGAGSRLTVL.

This clonotype showed up many times. J is TRBJ1-5 and V is TRBV29-1; 7 bases line up with TRBD1. CDR3 length: 13 residues. V lost 4 bases to trimming and J lost 7 bases; unmatched junction nucleotides: 7. CDR1 is SQVTM and CDR2 is ANQGSEA in the germline V gene. CDR3 nucleotide sequence: TGCAGCGTTGTGAGGGGGCCCTACCAGCCCCAGCATTTT. Translating it yields CSVVRGPYQPQHF.

This clonotype was recorded a few times. The chain is built from TRBV10-3 and TRBJ1-6, with 8 bases that match TRBD1. V was clipped by 5 bases and J by 6 bases; unmatched bases: 6. This CDR3 region has 15 residues. Germline V lookup: CDR1 ENHRY, CDR2 SYGVKD. In DNA form, the CDR3 reads TGTGCCATCAGTTACGACAGGGGCGCTAATTCACCCCTCCACTTT. This encodes CAISYDRGANSPLHF.

This clonotype occurred a few times. The rearrangement joins TRBV12-5 to TRBJ2-7; tentatively, D is TRBD2 (7 bases). Trimming took off 2 bases at V and 5 bases at J, with 19 bases between the two ends. The germline gives CDR1 LGHNT, CDR2 FRNRAP. CDR3 length: 16 residues. CDR3 in DNA: TGTGCTAGTGGTTTGTACGGGGGGCTCCCCCTGGACGAGCAGTACTTC. This translates into CASGLYGGLPLDEQYF.

This clonotype was seen at least ten times. This chain connects TRBV5-1 to TRBJ1-1; D not resolved. V was pared by 2 bases and J by 4 bases, with 9 bases between. The CDR3 is made up of 13 amino acids. The V gene's germline CDR1 is SGHRS and CDR2 YFSETQ. The CDR3 coding sequence is TGCGCCAGCAGCTTAATTTGGGGCACTGAAGCTTTCTTT. The encoded protein is CASSLIWGTEAFF.

J is TRBJ2-6 and V is TRBV6-5, with 7 bases lining up with TRBD2. Looked up from germline, CDR1 is MNHEY and CDR2 is SVGAGI. The ends lost 5 bases at V and 0 bases at J; junction bases unmatched: 7. The CDR3 runs to 17 residues. CDR3 DNA: TGTGCCAGCAGTCGCGGGGGACTTCGCTCTGGGGCCAACGTCCTGACTTTC. It specifies CASSRGGLRSGANVLTF.

This clonotype was seen at least ten times. The chain employs TRBV7-9 and TRBJ2-1, with 11 bases identical to TRBD2. This CDR3 spans 19 amino acids. From germline, CDR1 is SEHNR and CDR2 FQNEAQ (reference sequence). The J segment lost 4 bases and the V segment lost 1 base, leaving 12 bases of the junction unmatched. The CDR3 bases are TGTGCCAGCAGCTTAGTACTAGCGGGGGAAGGGAGATTTTACAATGAGCAGTTCTTC. The encoded protein is CASSLVLAGEGRFYNEQFF.

This clonotype appeared a few times. V and J are TRBV9 and TRBJ2-3; TRBD2 matches at 7 bases. The germline CDR1 and CDR2 sequences are SGDLS and YYNGEE. The CDR3 covers 16 residues. Unmatched junction bases numbered 6, after V lost 0 bases and J lost 2 bases. The CDR3 reads CASSVGASGITDTQYF. CDR3 nucleotide sequence: TGTGCCAGCAGCGTAGGTGCTAGCGGAATCACAGATACGCAGTATTTT.

This clonotype has just a few counts. This chain uses TRBV12-3 or TRBV12-4 with TRBJ2-5; 8 bases map to TRBD2. This CDR3 is 15 amino acids long. V was pared by 5 bases and J by 0 bases, with 5 bases of the junction left unmatched. The DNA for the CDR3 is TGTGCCAGCAGTCCTTTAGCGGGGTACCAAGAGACCCAGTACTTC. Its translation: CASSPLAGYQETQYF.

This clonotype was observed at least ten times. The J gene is TRBJ2-3, the V gene TRBV6-1; D unclear. This CDR3 region has 15 residues. The V gene's germline CDR1 is MNHNS and CDR2 SASEGT. The germline V and J ends were trimmed by 6 bases and 5 bases, with 18 bases remaining between them. The CDR3 DNA is TGTGCCAGCAGCTCGGACCCAGTTACCTTAGATACGCAGTATTTT. Translation: CASSSDPVTLDTQYF.

This clonotype was picked up many times. The gene calls are TRBV20-1 and TRBJ2-3; D is possibly TRBD2 (6 bases). The V end was cut by 5 bases, the J end by 5 bases, with 20 bases between. In germline, CDR1 is DFQATT, CDR2 SNEGSKA (reference sequence). This CDR3 spans 15 amino acids. CDR3 residues: CSAPGVRDGGDTQYF. The CDR3 DNA follows: TGCAGTGCTCCTGGGGTGCGGGATGGTGGAGATACGCAGTATTTT.

The chain recombines TRBV29-1 with TRBJ2-1; the D is unclear. This CDR3 is built from 10 residues. V dropped 6 bases and J dropped 10 bases, with 10 bases sitting between them. Germline CDR1 reads SQVTM; CDR2 reads ANQGSEA. The DNA for the CDR3 is TGCAGCGTGGCGGTCGAGGAGCAGTTCTTC. Protein: CSVAVEEQFF.